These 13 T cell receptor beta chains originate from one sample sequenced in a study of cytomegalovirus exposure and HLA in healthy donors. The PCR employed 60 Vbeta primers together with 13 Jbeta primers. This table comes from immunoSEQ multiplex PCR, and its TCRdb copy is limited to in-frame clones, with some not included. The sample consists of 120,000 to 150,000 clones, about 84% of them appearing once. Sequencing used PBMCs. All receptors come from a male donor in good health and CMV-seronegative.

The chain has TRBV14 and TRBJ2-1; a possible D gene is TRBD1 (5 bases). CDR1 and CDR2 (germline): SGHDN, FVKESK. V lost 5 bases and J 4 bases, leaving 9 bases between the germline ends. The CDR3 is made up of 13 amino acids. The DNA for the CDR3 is TGTGCCAGCAGCGGGCAGGGATACAATGAGCAGTTCTTC. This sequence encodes CASSGQGYNEQFF.

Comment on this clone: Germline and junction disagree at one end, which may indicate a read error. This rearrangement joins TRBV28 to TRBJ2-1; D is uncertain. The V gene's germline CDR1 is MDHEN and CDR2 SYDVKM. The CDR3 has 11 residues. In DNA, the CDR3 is TGTGCCAGCAGTCCTTACAGTGTACTTCTCTTC. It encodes CASSPYSVLLF.

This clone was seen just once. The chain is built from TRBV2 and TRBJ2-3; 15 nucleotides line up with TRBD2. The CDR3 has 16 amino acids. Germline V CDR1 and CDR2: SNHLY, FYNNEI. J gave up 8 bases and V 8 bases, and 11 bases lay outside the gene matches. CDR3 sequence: CASGTSGGYLVGTQYF. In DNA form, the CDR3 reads TGTGCCAGCGGGACTAGCGGGGGGTACCTTGTTGGTACGCAGTATTTT. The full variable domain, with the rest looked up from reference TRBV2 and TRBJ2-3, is EPEVTQTPSHQVTQMGQEVILRCVPISNHLYFYWYRQILGQKVEFLVSFYNNEISEKSEIFDDQFSVERPDGSNFTLKIRSTKLEDSAMYFCASGTSGGYLVGTQYFGPGTRLTVL.

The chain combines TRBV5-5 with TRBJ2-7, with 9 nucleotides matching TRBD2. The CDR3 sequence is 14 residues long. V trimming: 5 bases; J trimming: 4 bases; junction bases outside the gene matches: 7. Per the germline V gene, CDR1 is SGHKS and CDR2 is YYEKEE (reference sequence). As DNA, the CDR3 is TGTGCCAGCAGTCCGGGACTAGCTTCGTACGAGCAGTACTTC. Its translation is CASSPGLASYEQYF.

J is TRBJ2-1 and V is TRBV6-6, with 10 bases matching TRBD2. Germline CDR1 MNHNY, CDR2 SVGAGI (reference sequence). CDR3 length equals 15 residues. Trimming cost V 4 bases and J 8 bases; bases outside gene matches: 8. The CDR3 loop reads CASSSPGLANDEQFF. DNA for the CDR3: TGTGCCAGCAGTTCTCCGGGACTAGCGAACGATGAGCAGTTCTTC.

The CDR3 DNA follows: TGTGCCAGCAGCGCACCACGAGCGGGAGGGCCCAAGCAGTACTTC. This sequence encodes CASSAPRAGGPKQYF. This chain joins TRBV7-2 and TRBJ2-7, with 10 nucleotides matching TRBD2. Germline CDR1 is SGHTA and CDR2 is FQGNSA. CDR3 length: 15 amino acids. V gave up 5 bases and J gave up 8 bases; unmatched junction bases: 12.

The CDR3 DNA sequence: TGTGCCAGCAGCTTACCCTCCCTGGGACAGGGAAGCACCGGGGAGCTGTTTTTT. Amino acids: CASSLPSLGQGSTGELFF. The rearrangement uses TRBV7-9 and TRBJ2-2; 9 bases are shared with TRBD1. This CDR3 is built from 18 residues. Unmatched junction bases numbered 11, after V lost 2 bases and J lost 4 bases. Germline CDR1 reads SEHNR; CDR2 reads FQNEAQ (reference sequence).

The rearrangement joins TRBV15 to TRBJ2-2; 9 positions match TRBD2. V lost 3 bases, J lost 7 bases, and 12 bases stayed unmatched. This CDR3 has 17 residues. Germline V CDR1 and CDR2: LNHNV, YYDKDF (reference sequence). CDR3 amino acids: CATSRHWAGGHGGELFF. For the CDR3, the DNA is TGTGCCACCAGCAGGCACTGGGCGGGGGGGCACGGCGGGGAGCTGTTTTTT.

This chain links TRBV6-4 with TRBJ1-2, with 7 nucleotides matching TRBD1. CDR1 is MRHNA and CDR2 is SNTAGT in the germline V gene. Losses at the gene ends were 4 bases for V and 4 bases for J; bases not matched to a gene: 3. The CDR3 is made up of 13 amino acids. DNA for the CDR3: TGTGCCAGCAGTGGACAGGGCGGCTATGGCTACACCTTC. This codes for CASSGQGGYGYTF.

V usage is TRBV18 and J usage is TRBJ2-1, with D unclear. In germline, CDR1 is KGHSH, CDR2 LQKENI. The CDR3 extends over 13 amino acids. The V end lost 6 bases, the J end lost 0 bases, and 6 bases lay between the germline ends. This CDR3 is CASSPLSYNEQFF. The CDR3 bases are TGTGCCAGCTCCCCTCTCTCCTACAATGAGCAGTTCTTC.

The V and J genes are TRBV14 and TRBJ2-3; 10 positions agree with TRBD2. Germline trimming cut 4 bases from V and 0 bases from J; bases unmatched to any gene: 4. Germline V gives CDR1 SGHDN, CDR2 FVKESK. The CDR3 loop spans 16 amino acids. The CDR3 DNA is TGTGCCAGCAGCCCATGGACTAGCGGAAGCACAGATACGCAGTATTTT. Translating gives CASSPWTSGSTDTQYF.

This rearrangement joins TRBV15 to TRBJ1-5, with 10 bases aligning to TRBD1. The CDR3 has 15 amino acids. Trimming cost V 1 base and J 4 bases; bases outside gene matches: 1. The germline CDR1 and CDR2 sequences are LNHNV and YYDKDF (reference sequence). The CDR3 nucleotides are TGTGCCACCAGCAGAGGGACAGGGGGGAATCAGCCCCAGCATTTT. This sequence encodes CATSRGTGGNQPQHF.

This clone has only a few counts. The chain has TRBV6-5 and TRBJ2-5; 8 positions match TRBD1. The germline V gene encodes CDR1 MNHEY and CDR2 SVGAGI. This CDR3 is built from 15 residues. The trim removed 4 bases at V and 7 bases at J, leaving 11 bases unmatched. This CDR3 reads CASSLWTGTAGTQYF. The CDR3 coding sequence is TGTGCCAGCAGTTTATGGACAGGGACCGCAGGGACCCAGTACTTC.